This T cell receptor beta chain was documented in a study of Graves' ophthalmopathy and Graves' hyperthyroidism. V was pared by 10 bases and J by 4 bases, with 20 bases between. This CDR3 contains 15 residues. Germline CDR1 and CDR2: ENHRY and SYGVKD. From RNA, the CDR3 regions of TCR beta chains were amplified and sequenced. Following a first-round RT-PCR that used HTBI primers, a second-round multiplex PCR was carried out. TCRdb reanalysed the multiplex PCR reads using MiXCR and keeps one entry per CDR3 protein. The table lists hundreds of thousands of distinct CDR3 sequences, 15% of them singletons. This clonotype was observed at least ten times.

V and J are TRBV10-3 and TRBJ1-5; TRBD1 is a possible D gene (6 bases). This TCR was sampled from a woman aged 18 to 35 with stable Graves' hyperthyroidism. The material sequenced was peripheral blood. The CDR3 nucleotides are TGTGCCACAGGGAGGGGGGCTTCGGAGAATCAGCCCCAGCATTTT. It is translated as CATGRGASENQPQHF.